The 18 T cell receptor beta chains listed next were all sequenced from one sample in a study of cytomegalovirus exposure and HLA in healthy donors. The PCR used 60 Vbeta and 13 Jbeta primers. Sequencing was performed with immunoSEQ multiplex PCR; in TCRdb, only in-frame clones are kept and a portion is missing. The sample holds 150,000 to 200,000 clones, around 81% seen once. Sequenced input: PBMCs. These receptors all stem from a woman in her fifties or sixties in good health and CMV-seronegative.

This clone occurred many times. The J gene is TRBJ1-1, the V gene TRBV19; D is uncertain. Germline lookup yields CDR1 LNHDA and CDR2 SQIVND (reference sequence). V lost 10 bases to trimming and J lost 5 bases, with 17 bases between them. This CDR3 region has 13 residues. The CDR3 loop reads CATAGSLRTEAFF. The CDR3 DNA reads as TGTGCCACCGCGGGCTCTTTGCGAACTGAAGCTTTCTTT.

This rearrangement joins TRBV6-1 to TRBJ2-6, with D unclear. The CDR3 is 13 residues long. Trimming removed 6 bases at V and 4 bases at J, with 7 bases between. Germline values: CDR1 MNHNS, CDR2 SASEGT. The CDR3, as DNA: TGTGCCAGCAGCAGTACAGGGGCCAACGTCCTGACTTTC. Amino acids: CASSSTGANVLTF.

This chain uses TRBV7-2 with TRBJ2-5; TRBD1 aligns across 11 bases. The germline CDR1 and CDR2 sequences are SGHTA and FQGNSA. The V segment lost 3 bases and the J segment 5 bases; nucleotides outside the gene matches: 5. This CDR3 contains 15 residues. CDR3 coding DNA: TGTGCCAGCAGCTTTGCGGGACAGGGGGTGGAGACCCAGTACTTC. Translating gives CASSFAGQGVETQYF.

This clone was seen more than once but under ten times. J is TRBJ1-2 and V is TRBV13, with D perhaps matching TRBD1 (5 bases). The ends were cut back, 2 bases at V and 7 bases at J, with 20 bases in the middle. Germline loops: CDR1 PRHDT, CDR2 FYEKMQ (reference sequence). The CDR3 has 16 amino acids. DNA of the CDR3: TGTGCCAGCAGCTTAATGGTGGGACTCGACCTCCTTGGCTACACCTTC. It yields the protein CASSLMVGLDLLGYTF. Based on the CDR3 plus reference TRBV13 and TRBJ1-2, the full variable domain is AAGVIQSPRHLIKEKRETATLKCYPIPRHDTVYWYQQGPGQDPQFLISFYEKMQSDKGSIPDRFSAQQFSDYHSELNMSSLELGDSALYFCASSLMVGLDLLGYTFGSGTRLTVV.

The V call is TRBV29-1, the J call TRBJ2-7; perhaps TRBD1 as D (5 bases). V was pared by 6 bases and J by 2 bases, with 17 bases between. CDR1 SQVTM and CDR2 ANQGSEA come from the germline V gene. This CDR3 spans 14 amino acids. CDR3 bases: TGCAGCGTCGTTCGTATCGGACAACCCTACGAGCAGTACTTC. Its translation: CSVVRIGQPYEQYF.

The gene calls are TRBV5-1 and TRBJ2-1; 8 positions agree with TRBD2. Germline CDR1 and CDR2: SGHRS and YFSETQ. This CDR3 is 15 amino acids long. The V and J ends lost 0 bases and 5 bases, in that order; junction bases with no gene match: 4. The chain's CDR3 is CASSLDSGVHNEQFF. CDR3 DNA: TGCGCCAGCAGCTTGGATAGCGGGGTACACAATGAGCAGTTCTTC.

The chain employs TRBV7-9 and TRBJ1-2; 11 bases align to TRBD1. This CDR3 spans 14 amino acids. V lost 5 bases to trimming and J lost 4 bases; unmatched junction nucleotides: 3. In germline, CDR1 is SEHNR, CDR2 FQNEAQ (reference sequence). CDR3 sequence: CASSPGTGGYGYTF. CDR3 bases: TGTGCCAGCAGCCCCGGGACAGGGGGCTATGGCTACACCTTC. The variable domain in full, completed from reference TRBV7-9 and TRBJ1-2, reads DTGVSQNPRHKITKRGQNVTFRCDPISEHNRLYWYRQTLGQGPEFLTYFQNEAQLEKSRLLSDRFSAERPKGSFSTLEIQRTEQGDSAMYLCASSPGTGGYGYTFGSGTRLTVV.

The chain carries TRBV7-9 and TRBJ1-5, with 9 bases identical to TRBD1. There are 14 residues in the CDR3. CDR1 is SEHNR and CDR2 is FQNEAQ in the germline V gene (reference sequence). V was clipped by 5 bases and J by 5 bases; unmatched bases: 4. The CDR3 reads CASSPTGGDQPQHF. CDR3 coding DNA: TGTGCCAGCAGCCCGACAGGGGGAGATCAGCCCCAGCATTTT.

The chain links TRBV28 to TRBJ1-5; unclear D gene. V was pared by 5 bases and J by 2 bases, with 19 bases between. Germline-derived CDR1 and CDR2 are MDHEN and SYDVKM. This CDR3 spans 17 amino acids. This CDR3 is CASSPASAGGGNQPQHF. The CDR3 DNA reads TGTGCCAGCAGTCCCGCCAGTGCGGGTGGGGGCAATCAGCCCCAGCATTTT.

The chain is built from TRBV14 and TRBJ1-1; D uncertain. CDR3 length: 13 amino acids. Trimming stripped 0 bases from V and 1 base from J, with 3 bases between. Germline assignment: CDR1 SGHDN and CDR2 FVKESK. The CDR3 DNA is TGTGCCAGCAGCCAAGATCAGAACACTGAAGCTTTCTTT. Protein product: CASSQDQNTEAFF.

This chain uses TRBV27 with TRBJ1-2, with 8 bases matching TRBD1. Unmatched junction bases numbered 6, after V lost 5 bases and J lost 4 bases. The CDR3 totals 14 residues. In germline, CDR1 is MNHEY, CDR2 SMNVEV (reference sequence). CDR3 region: CASSPTTGAYGYTF. The CDR3 DNA is TGTGCCAGCAGTCCCACGACAGGGGCCTATGGCTACACCTTC.

The V gene is TRBV28, the J gene TRBJ2-7; TRBD2 matches at 9 bases. The junction had 10 bases not matched to a gene; V was cut back by 6 bases and J by 1 base. Germline CDR1 is MDHEN and CDR2 is SYDVKM. This CDR3 is built from 16 residues. The CDR3 sequence: CASSPVASGISYEQYF. The CDR3 nucleotides are TGTGCCAGCAGCCCCGTGGCTAGCGGGATTTCCTACGAGCAGTACTTC.

This chain joins TRBV18 and TRBJ2-5, with D perhaps matching TRBD2 (6 bases). Trimming removed 3 bases from V and 5 bases from J, with 13 bases in between. This CDR3 has 14 amino acids. Looked up from germline, CDR1 is KGHSH and CDR2 is LQKENI. The CDR3 DNA reads TGTGCCAGCTCACCTGGCGGGAACGGGGAGACCCAGTACTTC. Amino acids: CASSPGGNGETQYF.

The chain carries TRBV28 and TRBJ1-6; no definite D call. From germline, CDR1 is MDHEN and CDR2 SYDVKM. The CDR3 totals 12 residues. V was cut by 2 bases and J by 14 bases, with 10 bases left in between. This CDR3 reads CASSLSSRTLHF. In DNA, the CDR3 is TGTGCCAGCAGTTTAAGTAGCCGGACCCTCCACTTT.

The chain recombines TRBV27 with TRBJ1-3; 7 bases agree with TRBD1. Trimming at V came to 5 bases and at J to 3 bases, leaving 4 bases not matched to a gene. In germline, CDR1 is MNHEY, CDR2 SMNVEV (reference sequence). The CDR3 is 14 amino acids. The CDR3 bases are TGTGCCAGCAGTCCCAGACAGGGTGGAAACACCATATATTTT. This encodes CASSPRQGGNTIYF.

Regarding this clone: Its ends do not fully match the called genes, so a read error is possible. This chain links TRBV7-9 with TRBJ1-6; D might be TRBD1 (5 bases). Germline V lookup: CDR1 SEHNR, CDR2 FQNEAQ (reference sequence). The CDR3 extends over 15 amino acids. In nucleotides, the CDR3 is TGTTCCAGCAGCTTAACAGGCCAGGATGGTTCACCCCTCCACTTT. This codes for CSSSLTGQDGSPLHF.

CDR3 region: CASSLASGGAGEQYF. The CDR3 coding sequence is TGTGCCAGCAGCTTGGCAAGTGGGGGAGCGGGCGAGCAGTACTTC. V usage is TRBV5-4 and J usage is TRBJ2-5; D is possibly TRBD2 (6 bases). The J call may be incorrect, as the DNA end agrees better with TRBJ2-7. The CDR3 is 15 amino acids. Germline CDR1 reads SGHNT; CDR2 reads YYREEE (reference sequence).

This clone was counted only a few times. The chain links TRBV4-3 to TRBJ2-1, with D unclear. In germline, CDR1 is LGHNA, CDR2 YSLEER. The CDR3 is made up of 16 amino acids. Trimming pared 0 bases from V and 4 bases from J, leaving 13 bases between. DNA for the CDR3: TGCGCCAGCAGCCAAGATATTGGCAGGATATACAATGAGCAGTTCTTC. Its translation is CASSQDIGRIYNEQFF.